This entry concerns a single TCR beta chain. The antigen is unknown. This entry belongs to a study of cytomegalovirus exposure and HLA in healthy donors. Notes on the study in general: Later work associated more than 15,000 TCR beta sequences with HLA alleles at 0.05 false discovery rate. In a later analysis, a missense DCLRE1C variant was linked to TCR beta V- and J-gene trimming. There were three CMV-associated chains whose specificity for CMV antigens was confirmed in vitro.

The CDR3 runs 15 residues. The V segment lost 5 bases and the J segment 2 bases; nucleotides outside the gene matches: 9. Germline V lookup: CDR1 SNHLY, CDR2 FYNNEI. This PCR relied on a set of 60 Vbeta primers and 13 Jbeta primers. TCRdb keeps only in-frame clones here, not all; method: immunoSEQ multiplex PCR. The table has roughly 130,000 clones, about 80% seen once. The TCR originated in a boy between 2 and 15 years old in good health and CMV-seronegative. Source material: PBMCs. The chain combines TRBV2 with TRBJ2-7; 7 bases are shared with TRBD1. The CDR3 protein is CASSRAPGQTYEQYF. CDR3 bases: TGTGCCAGCAGTAGGGCCCCGGGACAGACCTACGAGCAGTACTTC. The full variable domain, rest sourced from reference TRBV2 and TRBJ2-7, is EPEVTQTPSHQVTQMGQEVILRCVPISNHLYFYWYRQILGQKVEFLVSFYNNEISEKSEIFDDQFSVERPDGSNFTLKIRSTKLEDSAMYFCASSRAPGQTYEQYFGPGTRLTVT.